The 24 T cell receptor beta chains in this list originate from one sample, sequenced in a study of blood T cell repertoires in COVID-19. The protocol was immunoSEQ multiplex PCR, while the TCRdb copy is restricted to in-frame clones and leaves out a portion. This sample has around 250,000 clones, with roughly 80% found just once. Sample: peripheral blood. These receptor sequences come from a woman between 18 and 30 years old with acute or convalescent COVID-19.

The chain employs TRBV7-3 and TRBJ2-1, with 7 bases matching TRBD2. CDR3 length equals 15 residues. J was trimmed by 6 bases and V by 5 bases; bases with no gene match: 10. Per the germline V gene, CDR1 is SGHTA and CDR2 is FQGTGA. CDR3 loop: CASSPQRGPFNEQFF. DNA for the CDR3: TGTGCCAGCAGCCCCCAGCGGGGCCCCTTCAATGAGCAGTTCTTC.

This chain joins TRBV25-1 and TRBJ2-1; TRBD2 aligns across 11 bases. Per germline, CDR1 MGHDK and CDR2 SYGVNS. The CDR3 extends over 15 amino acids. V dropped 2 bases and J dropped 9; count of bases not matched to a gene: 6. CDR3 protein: CASSETSGSSGEQFF. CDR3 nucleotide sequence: TGTGCCAGCAGTGAAACTAGCGGGAGTAGCGGTGAGCAGTTCTTC.

Here the CDR3 reads CAISGGQGHSGNTIYF. The CDR3 nucleotides are TGTGCCATCAGTGGTGGACAGGGGCACTCTGGAAACACCATATATTTT. The rearrangement joins TRBV10-3 to TRBJ1-3; TRBD1 matches 9 bases. V shed 4 bases and J 0 bases; nucleotides not matched to a gene: 4. The germline V gene encodes CDR1 ENHRY and CDR2 SYGVKD. The CDR3 has 16 residues.

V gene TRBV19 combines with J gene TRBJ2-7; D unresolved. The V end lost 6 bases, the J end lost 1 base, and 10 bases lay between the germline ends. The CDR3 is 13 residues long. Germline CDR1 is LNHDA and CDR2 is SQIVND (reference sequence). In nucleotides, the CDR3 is TGTGCCAGTAGCGTGACTGCTTCCTACGAGCAGTACTTC. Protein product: CASSVTASYEQYF.

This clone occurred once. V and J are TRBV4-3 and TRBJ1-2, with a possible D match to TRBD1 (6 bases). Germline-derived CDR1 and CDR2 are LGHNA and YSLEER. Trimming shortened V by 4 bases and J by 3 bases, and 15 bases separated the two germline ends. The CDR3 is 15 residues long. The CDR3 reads CASSRYRAEDYGYTF. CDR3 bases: TGCGCCAGCAGCCGTTACAGGGCAGAGGACTATGGCTACACCTTC.

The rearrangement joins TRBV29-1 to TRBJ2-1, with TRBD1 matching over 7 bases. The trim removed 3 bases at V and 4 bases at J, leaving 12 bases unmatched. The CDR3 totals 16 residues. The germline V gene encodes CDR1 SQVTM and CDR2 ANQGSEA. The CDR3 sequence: CSVDRSTGTNYNEQFF. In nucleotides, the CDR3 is TGCAGCGTTGACCGTTCGACAGGGACGAATTACAATGAGCAGTTCTTC.

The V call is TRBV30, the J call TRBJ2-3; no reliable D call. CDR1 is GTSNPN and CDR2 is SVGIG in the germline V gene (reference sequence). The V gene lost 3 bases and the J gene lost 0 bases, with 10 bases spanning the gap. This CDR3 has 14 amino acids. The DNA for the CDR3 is TGTGCCTGGAGCCGACCGACAAGCACAGATACGCAGTATTTT. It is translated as CAWSRPTSTDTQYF.

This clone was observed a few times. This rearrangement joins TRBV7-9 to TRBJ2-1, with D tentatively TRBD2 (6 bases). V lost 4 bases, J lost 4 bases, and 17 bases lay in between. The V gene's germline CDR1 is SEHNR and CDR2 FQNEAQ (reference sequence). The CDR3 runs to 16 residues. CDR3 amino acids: CASSSTGSLRYNEQFF. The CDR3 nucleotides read TGTGCCAGCAGCTCAACCGGGAGTTTGAGATACAATGAGCAGTTCTTC.

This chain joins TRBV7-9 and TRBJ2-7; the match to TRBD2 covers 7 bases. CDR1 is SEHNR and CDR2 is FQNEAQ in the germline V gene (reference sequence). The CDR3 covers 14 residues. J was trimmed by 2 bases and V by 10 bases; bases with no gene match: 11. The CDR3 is CATTPTTSTYEQYF. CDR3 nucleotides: TGTGCCACCACCCCCACGACTAGCACCTACGAGCAGTACTTC.

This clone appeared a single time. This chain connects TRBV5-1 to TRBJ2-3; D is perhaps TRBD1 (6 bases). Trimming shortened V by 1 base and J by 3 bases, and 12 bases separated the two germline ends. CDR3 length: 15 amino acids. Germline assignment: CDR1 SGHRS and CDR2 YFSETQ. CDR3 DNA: TGCGCCAGCAGCTTGAACAGGGTGGATACAGATACGCAGTATTTT. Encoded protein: CASSLNRVDTDTQYF.

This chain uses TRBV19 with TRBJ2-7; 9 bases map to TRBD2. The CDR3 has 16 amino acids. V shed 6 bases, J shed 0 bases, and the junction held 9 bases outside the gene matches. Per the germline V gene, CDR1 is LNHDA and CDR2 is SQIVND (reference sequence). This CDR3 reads CASSPSLSGSSYEQYF. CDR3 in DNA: TGTGCCAGTAGCCCCAGCCTTAGCGGGAGCTCCTACGAGCAGTACTTC. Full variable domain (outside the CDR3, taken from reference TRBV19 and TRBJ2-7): DGGITQSPKYLFRKEGQNVTLSCEQNLNHDAMYWYRQDPGQGLRLIYYSQIVNDFQKGDIAEGYSVSREKKESFPLTVTSAQKNPTAFYLCASSPSLSGSSYEQYFGPGTRLTVT.

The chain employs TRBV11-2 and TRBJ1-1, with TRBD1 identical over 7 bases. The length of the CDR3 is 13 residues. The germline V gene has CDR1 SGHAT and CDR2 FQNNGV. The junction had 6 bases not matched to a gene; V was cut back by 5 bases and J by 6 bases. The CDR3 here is CASSPRQGPEAFF. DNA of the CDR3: TGTGCCAGCAGCCCTCGACAGGGCCCTGAAGCTTTCTTT. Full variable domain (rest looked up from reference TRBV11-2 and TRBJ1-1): EAGVAQSPRYKIIEKRQSVAFWCNPISGHATLYWYQQILGQGPKLLIQFQNNGVVDDSQLPKDRFSAERLKGVDSTLKIQPAKLEDSAVYLCASSPRQGPEAFFGQGTRLTVV.

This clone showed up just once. DNA of the CDR3: TGTGCCAGTAGTATAATCGCGGGAGGGGCCTCGGAGCAGTACTTC. Translation: CASSIIAGGASEQYF. The genes are TRBV19 and TRBJ2-7; 9 positions agree with TRBD2. V gave up 2 bases and J gave up 7 bases; unmatched junction bases: 9. The germline CDR1 and CDR2 sequences are LNHDA and SQIVND (reference sequence). The CDR3 sequence is 15 residues long.

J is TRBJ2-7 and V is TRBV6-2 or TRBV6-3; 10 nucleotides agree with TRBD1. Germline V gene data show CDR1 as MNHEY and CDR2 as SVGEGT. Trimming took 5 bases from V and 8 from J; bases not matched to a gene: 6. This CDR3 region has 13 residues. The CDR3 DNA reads TGTGCCAGCAGTCCAGACAGGGGGCTACAGCAGTACTTC. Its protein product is CASSPDRGLQQYF.

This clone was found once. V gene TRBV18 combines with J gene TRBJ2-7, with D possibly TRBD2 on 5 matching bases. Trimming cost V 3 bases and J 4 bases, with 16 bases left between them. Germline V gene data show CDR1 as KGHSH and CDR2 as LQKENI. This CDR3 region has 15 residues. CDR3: CASSPIEGRTYEQYF. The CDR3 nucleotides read TGTGCCAGCTCACCGATCGAGGGCCGGACTTACGAGCAGTACTTC.

CDR3 residues: CASSLAGQGRAEAFF. The DNA for the CDR3 is TGCGCCAGCAGCTTGGCCGGACAGGGTAGGGCTGAAGCTTTCTTT. The rearrangement links TRBV5-1 to TRBJ1-1; TRBD1 matches at 8 bases. Unmatched junction bases numbered 7, after V lost 0 bases and J lost 6 bases. Germline lookup yields CDR1 SGHRS and CDR2 YFSETQ. The CDR3 has 15 amino acids.

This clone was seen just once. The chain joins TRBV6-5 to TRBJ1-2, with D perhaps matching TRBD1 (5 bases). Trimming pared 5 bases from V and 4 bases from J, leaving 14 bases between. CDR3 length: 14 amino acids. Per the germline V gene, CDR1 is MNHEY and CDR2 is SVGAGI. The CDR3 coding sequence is TGTGCCAGCAGTCCATCGGGGGTTGGCTATGGCTACACCTTC. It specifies CASSPSGVGYGYTF.

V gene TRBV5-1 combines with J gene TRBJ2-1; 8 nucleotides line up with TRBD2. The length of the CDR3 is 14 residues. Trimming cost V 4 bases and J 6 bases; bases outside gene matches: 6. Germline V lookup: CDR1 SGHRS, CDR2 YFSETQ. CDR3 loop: CASSGELAANEQFF. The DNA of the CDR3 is TGCGCCAGCAGCGGAGAACTAGCGGCCAATGAGCAGTTCTTC.

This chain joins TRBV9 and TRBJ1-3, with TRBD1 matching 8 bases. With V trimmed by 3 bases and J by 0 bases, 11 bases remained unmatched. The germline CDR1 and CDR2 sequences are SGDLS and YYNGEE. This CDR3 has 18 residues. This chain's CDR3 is CASSALDRGLSSGNTIYF. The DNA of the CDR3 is TGTGCCAGCAGCGCTCTTGACAGGGGCCTTTCCTCTGGAAACACCATATATTTT.

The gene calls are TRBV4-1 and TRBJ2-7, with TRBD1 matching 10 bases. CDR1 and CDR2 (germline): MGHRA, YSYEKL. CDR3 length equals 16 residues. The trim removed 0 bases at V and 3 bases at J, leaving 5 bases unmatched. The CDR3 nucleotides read TGCGCCAGCAGCCAAGATCCGGGGACAGGGGTCTACGAGCAGTACTTC. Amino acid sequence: CASSQDPGTGVYEQYF.

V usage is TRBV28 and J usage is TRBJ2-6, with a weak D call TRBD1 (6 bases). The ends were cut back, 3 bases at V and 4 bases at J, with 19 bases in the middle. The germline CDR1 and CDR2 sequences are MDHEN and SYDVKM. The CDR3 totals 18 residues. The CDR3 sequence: CASSLNPGDSDGANVLTF. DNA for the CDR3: TGTGCCAGCAGTTTGAATCCAGGGGATTCGGACGGGGCCAACGTCCTGACTTTC.

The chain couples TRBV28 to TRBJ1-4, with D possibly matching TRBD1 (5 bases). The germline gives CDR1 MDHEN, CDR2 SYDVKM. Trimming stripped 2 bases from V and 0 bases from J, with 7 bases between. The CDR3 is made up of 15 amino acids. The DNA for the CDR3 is TGTGCCAGCAGTTTAGGGGCAGCAACTAATGAAAAACTGTTTTTT. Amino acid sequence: CASSLGAATNEKLFF.

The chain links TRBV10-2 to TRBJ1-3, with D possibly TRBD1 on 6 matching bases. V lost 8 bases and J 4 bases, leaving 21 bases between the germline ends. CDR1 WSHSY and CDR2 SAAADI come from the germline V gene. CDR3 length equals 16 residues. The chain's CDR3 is CASGYTGPWSGNTIYF. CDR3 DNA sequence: TGCGCCAGCGGATATACAGGGCCCTGGTCCGGAAACACCATATATTTT.

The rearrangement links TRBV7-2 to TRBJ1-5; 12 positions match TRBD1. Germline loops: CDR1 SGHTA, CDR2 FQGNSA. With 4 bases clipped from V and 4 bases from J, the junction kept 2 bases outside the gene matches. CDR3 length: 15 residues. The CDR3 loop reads CASSWGQGANQPQHF. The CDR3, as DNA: TGTGCCAGCAGCTGGGGACAGGGGGCGAATCAGCCCCAGCATTTT. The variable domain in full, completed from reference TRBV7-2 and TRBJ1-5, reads GAGVSQSPSNKVTEKGKDVELRCDPISGHTALYWYRQSLGQGLEFLIYFQGNSAPDKSGLPSDRFSAERTGGSVSTLTIQRTQQEDSAVYLCASSWGQGANQPQHFGDGTRLSIL.